A single sample is the source of the 18 T cell receptor beta chains below, sequenced in a study of cytomegalovirus exposure and HLA in healthy donors. The study ran its PCR with 60 Vbeta and 13 Jbeta primers. Sequencing used immunoSEQ multiplex PCR; TCRdb keeps in-frame clones, though not all of them. The table lists about 160,000 clones, 65% to 90% of them singletons. The material sequenced was PBMCs. Receptors originate from a woman under 30 in good health and CMV-seronegative.

This chain links TRBV7-2 with TRBJ2-7; D may be TRBD1 (6 bases). The germline gives CDR1 SGHTA, CDR2 FQGNSA. This CDR3 spans 13 amino acids. V shed 8 bases and J shed 1 base, with 12 bases lying between them. CDR3 amino acids: CASSDRISYEQYF. The CDR3 DNA is TGTGCCAGCTCAGACAGGATTTCCTACGAGCAGTACTTC.

The genes are TRBV28 and TRBJ2-5; 7 nucleotides align to TRBD1. CDR3 length: 15 residues. Germline V CDR1 and CDR2: MDHEN, SYDVKM. With 6 bases clipped from V and 2 bases from J, the junction kept 9 bases outside the gene matches. CDR3 nucleotide sequence: TGTGCCAGCAGCCCGGCAGGGGGATATCAAGAGACCCAGTACTTC. Its protein product is CASSPAGGYQETQYF.

This chain joins TRBV18 and TRBJ2-1; maybe TRBD1 (6 bases). Germline CDR1 is KGHSH and CDR2 is LQKENI. The V end was cut by 6 bases, the J end by 3 bases, with 15 bases between. The CDR3 is made up of 15 amino acids. CDR3 DNA sequence: TGTGCCAGCTCCCCAGGACAGACTGACTACAATGAGCAGTTCTTC. Its translation is CASSPGQTDYNEQFF.

This chain uses TRBV11-2 with TRBJ1-1; 7 bases agree with TRBD1. Looked up from germline, CDR1 is SGHAT and CDR2 is FQNNGV. The V gene end was trimmed by 8 bases and the J gene end by 7 bases; junction bases not matched to a gene: 4. This CDR3 has 11 residues. This chain's CDR3 is CASSWTGEAFF. The CDR3 nucleotides are TGTGCCAGCTCTTGGACAGGTGAAGCTTTCTTT. The full variable domain, its missing parts supplied by reference TRBV11-2 and TRBJ1-1, is EAGVAQSPRYKIIEKRQSVAFWCNPISGHATLYWYQQILGQGPKLLIQFQNNGVVDDSQLPKDRFSAERLKGVDSTLKIQPAKLEDSAVYLCASSWTGEAFFGQGTRLTVV.

Here the CDR3 reads CASITGTSGFLGYEQYF. CDR3 nucleotide sequence: TGTGCCAGCATCACCGGGACTAGCGGGTTCTTGGGATACGAGCAGTACTTC. The chain combines TRBV28 with TRBJ2-7; 12 bases are shared with TRBD2. This CDR3 has 17 amino acids. CDR1 is MDHEN and CDR2 is SYDVKM in the germline V gene. J lost 4 bases, V lost 7 bases, and 14 bases had no gene match.

This CDR3 reads CASSGGQGGLNTEAFF. For the CDR3, the DNA is TGTGCCAGCAGTGGGGGACAGGGAGGGTTGAACACTGAAGCTTTCTTT. V and J are TRBV2 and TRBJ1-1; 9 bases match TRBD1. Germline V gene lookup returns CDR1 SNHLY and CDR2 FYNNEI. The CDR3 runs 16 residues. The ends lost 4 bases at V and 0 bases at J; junction bases unmatched: 6.

V usage is TRBV29-1 and J usage is TRBJ1-2, with 7 bases matching TRBD1. The CDR3 is 14 amino acids. V dropped 0 bases and J dropped 6; count of bases not matched to a gene: 7. Per germline, CDR1 SQVTM and CDR2 ANQGSEA. The CDR3 here is CSVEDFGTVDGYTF. As DNA, the CDR3 is TGCAGCGTTGAAGATTTCGGGACAGTGGATGGCTACACCTTC.

This clone was seen a few times. The V call is TRBV5-1, the J call TRBJ1-1, with D uncertain. Trimming shortened V by 2 bases and J by 12 bases, and 23 bases separated the two germline ends. This CDR3 region has 15 residues. Germline CDR1 SGHRS, CDR2 YFSETQ. In nucleotides, the CDR3 is TGCGCCAGCAGCTTCCCCTCAGGTGAAGCCAGGTTAACTTTCTTT. The encoded protein is CASSFPSGEARLTFF. Looking up the rest from reference TRBV5-1 and TRBJ1-1 gives the full variable domain: KAGVTQTPRYLIKTRGQQVTLSCSPISGHRSVSWYQQTPGQGLQFLFEYFSETQRNKGNFPGRFSGRQFSNSRSEMNVSTLELGDSALYLCASSFPSGEARLTFFGQGTRLTVV.

This chain connects TRBV19 to TRBJ2-5; TRBD1 might be the D (5 bases). The end of the DNA fits TRBJ2-7 better, so the J call may be wrong. The germline V gene has CDR1 LNHDA and CDR2 SQIVND (reference sequence). The CDR3 length is 13 residues. The CDR3 DNA reads as TGTGCCAGTAGCCCGACAGAATACTACGAGCAGTACTTC. Protein sequence: CASSPTEYYEQYF.

This chain uses TRBV2 with TRBJ2-2; 9 bases map to TRBD2. In germline, CDR1 is SNHLY, CDR2 FYNNEI. The CDR3 is made up of 17 amino acids. The V segment lost 4 bases and the J segment 2 bases; nucleotides outside the gene matches: 8. CDR3 DNA sequence: TGTGCCAGCAGTGTGCCCAGCGGGGGGAAAAACACCGGGGAGCTGTTTTTT. Its protein is CASSVPSGGKNTGELFF.

The chain has TRBV5-4 and TRBJ2-1; 11 bases align to TRBD2. Trimming took 4 bases from V and 1 from J; bases not matched to a gene: 4. There are 16 residues in the CDR3. Germline V gene sequence: CDR1 SGHNT, CDR2 YYREEE (reference sequence). CDR3 nucleotide sequence: TGTGCCAGCAGCGTGGGACTAGCGGAATCCTACAATGAGCAGTTCTTC. Protein sequence: CASSVGLAESYNEQFF.

V usage is TRBV29-1 and J usage is TRBJ1-2; no clear D. Trimming stripped 3 bases from V and 4 bases from J, with 15 bases between. Germline V gene lookup returns CDR1 SQVTM and CDR2 ANQGSEA. The CDR3 runs 14 residues. The CDR3 DNA follows: TGCAGCGTTGATATGGAGTATCCGACCTATGGCTACACCTTC. This encodes CSVDMEYPTYGYTF.

This chain connects TRBV27 to TRBJ1-5; the D gene is possibly TRBD1 (5 bases). V was clipped by 4 bases and J by 0 bases, with 13 bases between them. The CDR3 is made up of 16 amino acids. Germline CDR1 is MNHEY and CDR2 is SMNVEV (reference sequence). The CDR3 DNA is TGTGCCAGCAGTTCCTCCCCTACAGGTAGCAATCAGCCCCAGCATTTT. This encodes CASSSSPTGSNQPQHF.

The V gene is TRBV2, the J gene TRBJ1-1; possibly TRBD1 for D (6 bases). Germline CDR1 reads SNHLY; CDR2 reads FYNNEI. V lost 6 bases to trimming and J lost 1 base, with 12 bases between them. The CDR3 contains 14 residues. The CDR3 is CASRRGLGNTEAFF. In DNA form, the CDR3 reads TGTGCCAGCAGGAGGGGGTTGGGGAACACTGAAGCTTTCTTT.

The rearrangement links TRBV21-1 to TRBJ2-5; no DNA check was done on the table's D call, TRBD1. TRBV21-1 counts as a pseudogene. CDR3 length equals 10 residues. As DNA, the CDR3 is TGTGCCAGAAACAGGGAGACCCAGTACTTC. Protein product: CARNRETQYF.

V is TRBV5-1 and J is TRBJ1-4, with TRBD1 matching over 10 bases. Germline V gene data show CDR1 as SGHRS and CDR2 as YFSETQ. The CDR3 covers 16 residues. V lost 3 bases and J lost 7; bases outside the gene matches: 9. The CDR3 bases are TGCGCCAGCAGCTCTGATGTCGGGACAGGGGCTGAAAAACTGTTTTTT. Its translation: CASSSDVGTGAEKLFF.

The J gene is TRBJ2-2, the V gene TRBV11-2; 13 positions agree with TRBD2. There are 17 residues in the CDR3. The trim removed 1 base at V and 6 bases at J, leaving 5 bases unmatched. Germline CDR1 is SGHAT and CDR2 is FQNNGV. The CDR3 DNA follows: TGTGCCAGCAGCTTAGTACTAGCGGGGGGGCCGGCCGGGGAGCTGTTTTTT. Amino acid sequence: CASSLVLAGGPAGELFF.

The gene calls are TRBV6-1 and TRBJ2-5, with D possibly matching TRBD1 (6 bases). The J call may not be correct, given that the DNA end is closer to TRBJ2-7. Per the germline V gene, CDR1 is MNHNS and CDR2 is SASEGT. The CDR3 consists of 14 residues. The CDR3 sequence is CASRRQVDSYEQYF. The CDR3 region has the DNA TGTGCCAGCAGGCGACAGGTCGACTCCTACGAGCAGTACTTC.